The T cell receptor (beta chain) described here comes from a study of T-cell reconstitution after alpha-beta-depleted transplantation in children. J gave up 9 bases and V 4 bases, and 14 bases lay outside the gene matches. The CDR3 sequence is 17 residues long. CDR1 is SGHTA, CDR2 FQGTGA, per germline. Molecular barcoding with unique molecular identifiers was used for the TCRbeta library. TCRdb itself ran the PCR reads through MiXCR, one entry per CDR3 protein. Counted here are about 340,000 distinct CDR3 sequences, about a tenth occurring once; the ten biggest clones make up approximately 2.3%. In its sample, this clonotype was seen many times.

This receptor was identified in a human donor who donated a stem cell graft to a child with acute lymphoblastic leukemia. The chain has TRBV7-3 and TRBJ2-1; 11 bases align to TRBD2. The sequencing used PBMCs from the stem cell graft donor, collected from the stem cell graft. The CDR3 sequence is CASSSIAGGPVRVEQFF. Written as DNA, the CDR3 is TGTGCCAGCAGCTCAATAGCGGGAGGGCCGGTCAGAGTTGAGCAGTTCTTC.